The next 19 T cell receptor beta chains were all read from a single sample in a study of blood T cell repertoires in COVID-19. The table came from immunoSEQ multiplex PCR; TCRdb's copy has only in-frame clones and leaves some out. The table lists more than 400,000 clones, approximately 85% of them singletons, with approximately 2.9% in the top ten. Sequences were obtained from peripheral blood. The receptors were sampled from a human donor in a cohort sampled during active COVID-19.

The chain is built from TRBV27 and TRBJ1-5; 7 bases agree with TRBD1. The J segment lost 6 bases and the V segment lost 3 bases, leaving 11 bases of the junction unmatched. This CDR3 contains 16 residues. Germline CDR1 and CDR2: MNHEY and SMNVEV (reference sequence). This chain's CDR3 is CASSFYKTGRGQPQHF. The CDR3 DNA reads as TGTGCCAGCAGTTTCTATAAGACAGGGAGAGGTCAGCCCCAGCATTTT.

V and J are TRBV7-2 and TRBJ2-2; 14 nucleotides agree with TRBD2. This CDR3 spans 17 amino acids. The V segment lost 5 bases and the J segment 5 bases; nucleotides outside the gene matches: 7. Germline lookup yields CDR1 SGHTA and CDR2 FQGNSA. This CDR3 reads CASSPSRLAGGTGELFF. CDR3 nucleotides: TGTGCCAGCAGCCCTAGCCGACTAGCGGGAGGGACCGGGGAGCTGTTTTTT.

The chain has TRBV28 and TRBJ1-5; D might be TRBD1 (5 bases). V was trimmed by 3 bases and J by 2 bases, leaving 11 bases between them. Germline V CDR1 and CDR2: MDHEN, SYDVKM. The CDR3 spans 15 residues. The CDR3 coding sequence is TGTGCCAGCAGTTTCCGAGACAGTCGCAATCAGCCCCAGCATTTT. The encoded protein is CASSFRDSRNQPQHF. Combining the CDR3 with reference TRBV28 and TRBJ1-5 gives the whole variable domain DVKVTQSSRYLVKRTGEKVFLECVQDMDHENMFWYRQDPGLGLRLIYFSYDVKMKEKGDIPEGYSVSREKKERFSLILESASTNQTSMYLCASSFRDSRNQPQHFGDGTRLSIL.

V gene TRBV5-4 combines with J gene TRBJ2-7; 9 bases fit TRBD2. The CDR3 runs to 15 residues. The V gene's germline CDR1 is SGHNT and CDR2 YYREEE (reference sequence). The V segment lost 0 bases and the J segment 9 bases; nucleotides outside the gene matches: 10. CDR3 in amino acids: CASSLGRTSETRQYF. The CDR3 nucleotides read TGTGCCAGCAGCTTGGGTAGGACTAGCGAGACGCGGCAGTACTTC.

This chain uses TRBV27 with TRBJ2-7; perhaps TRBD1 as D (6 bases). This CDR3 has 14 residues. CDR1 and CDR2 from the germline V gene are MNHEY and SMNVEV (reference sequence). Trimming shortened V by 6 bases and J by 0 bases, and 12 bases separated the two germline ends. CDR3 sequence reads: CASSYTGSSYEQYF. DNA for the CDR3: TGTGCCAGCAGCTATACAGGGAGCTCCTACGAGCAGTACTTC.

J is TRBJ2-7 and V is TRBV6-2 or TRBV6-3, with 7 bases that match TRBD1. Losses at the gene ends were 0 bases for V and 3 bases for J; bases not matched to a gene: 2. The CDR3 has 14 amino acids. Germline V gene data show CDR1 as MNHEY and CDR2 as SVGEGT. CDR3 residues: CASSYSGTDYEQYF. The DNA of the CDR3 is TGTGCCAGCAGTTACTCCGGGACAGACTACGAGCAGTACTTC.

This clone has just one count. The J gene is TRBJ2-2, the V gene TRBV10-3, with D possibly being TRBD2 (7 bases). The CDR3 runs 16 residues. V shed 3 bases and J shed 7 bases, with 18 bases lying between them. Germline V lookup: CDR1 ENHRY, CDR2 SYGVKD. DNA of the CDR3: TGTGCCATCAGTGACCCCGGGTGGGGGGGCGGCGGGGAGCTGTTTTTT. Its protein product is CAISDPGWGGGGELFF.

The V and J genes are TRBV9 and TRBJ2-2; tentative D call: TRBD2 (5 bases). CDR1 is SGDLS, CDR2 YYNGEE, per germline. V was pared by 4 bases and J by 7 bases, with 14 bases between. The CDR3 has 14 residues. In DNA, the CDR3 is TGTGCCAGCAGCTCGGACTCCACAAGCGGGGAGCTGTTTTTT. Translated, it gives CASSSDSTSGELFF.

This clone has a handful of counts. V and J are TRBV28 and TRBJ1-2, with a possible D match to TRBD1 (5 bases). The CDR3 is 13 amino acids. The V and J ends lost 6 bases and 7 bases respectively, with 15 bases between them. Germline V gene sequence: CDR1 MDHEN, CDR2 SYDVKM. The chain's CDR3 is CASSWGGVRGYTF. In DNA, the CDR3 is TGTGCCAGCAGCTGGGGAGGGGTGCGTGGCTACACCTTC.

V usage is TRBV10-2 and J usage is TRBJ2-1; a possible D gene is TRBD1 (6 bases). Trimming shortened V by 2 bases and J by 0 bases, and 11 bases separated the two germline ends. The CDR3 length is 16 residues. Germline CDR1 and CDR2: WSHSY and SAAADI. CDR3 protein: CASSEIQGSSYNEQFF. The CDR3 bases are TGCGCCAGCAGTGAGATTCAGGGGAGCTCCTACAATGAGCAGTTCTTC.

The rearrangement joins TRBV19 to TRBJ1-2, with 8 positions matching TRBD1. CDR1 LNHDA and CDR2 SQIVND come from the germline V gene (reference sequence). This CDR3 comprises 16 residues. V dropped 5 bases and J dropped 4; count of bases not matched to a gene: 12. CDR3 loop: CASSLRPGGTGYGYTF. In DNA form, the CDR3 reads TGTGCCAGTAGTCTCCGACCCGGGGGGACAGGCTATGGCTACACCTTC.

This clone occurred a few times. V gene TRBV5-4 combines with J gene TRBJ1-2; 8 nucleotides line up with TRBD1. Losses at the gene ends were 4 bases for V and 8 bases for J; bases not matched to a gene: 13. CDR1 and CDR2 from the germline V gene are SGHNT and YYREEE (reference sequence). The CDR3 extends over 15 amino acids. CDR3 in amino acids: CASSNGQGRVSGYTF. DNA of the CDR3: TGTGCCAGCAGCAACGGACAGGGAAGGGTGAGCGGCTACACCTTC.

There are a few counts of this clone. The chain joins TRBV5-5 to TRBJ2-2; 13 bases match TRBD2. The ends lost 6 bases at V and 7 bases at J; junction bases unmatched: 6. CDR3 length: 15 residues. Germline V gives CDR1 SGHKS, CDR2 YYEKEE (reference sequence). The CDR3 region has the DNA TGTGCCAGCATGACTAGCGGGAGGTTCGGCGGGGAGCTGTTTTTT. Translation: CASMTSGRFGGELFF.

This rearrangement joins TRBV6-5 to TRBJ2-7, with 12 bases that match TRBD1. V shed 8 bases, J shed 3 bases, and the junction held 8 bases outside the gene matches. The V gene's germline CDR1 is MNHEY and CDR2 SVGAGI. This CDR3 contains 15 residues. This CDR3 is CASLPGQGAYYEQYF. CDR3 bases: TGTGCCAGCCTCCCGGGACAGGGGGCCTACTACGAGCAGTACTTC.

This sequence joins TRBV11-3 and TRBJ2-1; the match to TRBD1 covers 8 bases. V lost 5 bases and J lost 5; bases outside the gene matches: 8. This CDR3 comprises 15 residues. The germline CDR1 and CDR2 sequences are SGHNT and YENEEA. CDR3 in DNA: TGTGCCAGCAGCCCCAGACAGGGGCGGAACAATGAGCAGTTCTTC. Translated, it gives CASSPRQGRNNEQFF.

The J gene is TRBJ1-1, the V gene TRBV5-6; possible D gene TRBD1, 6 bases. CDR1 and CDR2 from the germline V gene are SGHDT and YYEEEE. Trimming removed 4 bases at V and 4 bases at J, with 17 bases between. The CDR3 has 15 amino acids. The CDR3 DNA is TGTGCCAGCAGCGATGAACAGGGAGGGTTCACTGAAGCTTTCTTT. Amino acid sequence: CASSDEQGGFTEAFF.

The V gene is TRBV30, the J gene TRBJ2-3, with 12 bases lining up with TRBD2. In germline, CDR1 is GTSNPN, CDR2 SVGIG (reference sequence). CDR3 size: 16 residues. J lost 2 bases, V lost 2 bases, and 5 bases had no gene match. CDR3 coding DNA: TGTGCCTGGAGTAGAGGACTAGCGGGAAACACAGATACGCAGTATTTT. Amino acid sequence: CAWSRGLAGNTDTQYF.

CDR3 residues: CASSPAGGEADTQYF. As DNA, the CDR3 is TGCGCCAGCAGCCCAGCGGGAGGAGAGGCAGATACGCAGTATTTT. The genes are TRBV5-1 and TRBJ2-3, with TRBD2 matching 9 bases. The CDR3 is 15 residues long. V shed 4 bases and J 4 bases; nucleotides not matched to a gene: 7. Germline V gene sequence: CDR1 SGHRS, CDR2 YFSETQ.

The CDR3 DNA follows: TGTGCCAGTACGACCGGGACAGGGAATATCAATGAGCAGTTCTTC. Amino acid sequence: CASTTGTGNINEQFF. The chain joins TRBV19 to TRBJ2-1; 9 bases are a match to TRBD1. Trimming at V came to 7 bases and at J to 6 bases, leaving 10 bases not matched to a gene. CDR1 and CDR2 (germline): LNHDA, SQIVND (reference sequence). This CDR3 region has 15 residues.